This T cell receptor (beta chain) was recovered during a study of cytomegalovirus exposure and HLA in healthy donors. Across the whole study: There were 90 million to 140 million unique TCR beta sequences, drawn from approximately 180 million T cells, in an earlier analysis.

Primers: 60 Vbeta forward and 13 Jbeta reverse. The protocol was immunoSEQ multiplex PCR, while the TCRdb copy is restricted to in-frame clones and leaves out a portion. The sample has 150,000 or so clones, 80% seen once. Findings of the study overall: Cytomegalovirus-associated TCR beta chains were listed, numbering under 200. Confirmation was obtained in vitro that three CMV-associated chains are specific for CMV antigens.

This clone was counted a few times. Its antigen is not known. The receptor's source is a middle-aged woman in good health and CMV-seropositive. The sequenced sample consisted of PBMCs.

The CDR3: CASTERQGGTYEQYF. The CDR3 bases are TGCGCCAGCACCGAGAGACAGGGCGGAACCTACGAGCAGTACTTC. The chain has TRBV5-1 and TRBJ2-7; 7 nucleotides match TRBD1. This CDR3 spans 15 amino acids. Germline CDR1 and CDR2: SGHRS and YFSETQ. Unmatched junction bases numbered 11, after V lost 6 bases and J lost 2 bases.